This T cell receptor (beta chain) derives from a study of CD8 T cells in ankylosing spondylitis. Trimming took 2 bases from V and 4 from J, leaving 8 bases between them. The length of the CDR3 is 13 residues. Germline values: CDR1 PRHDT, CDR2 FYEKMQ (reference sequence). Whole-study results and caveats: About 8 highly homologous variants made up a TCR beta motif, and this motif appeared characteristic of ankylosing spondylitis blood.

This clonotype has ten or more counts. Its target is not known. Each CDR3 protein gets one entry after TCRdb re-called the 5' RACE reads with MiXCR. The data show about 210,000 distinct CDR3 sequences, 5.5% to 7.5% seen once. Sequenced sample: blood, either unsorted or a sorted T cell fraction (not recorded which). This clonotype originated in a male donor with ankylosing spondylitis. The rearrangement joins TRBV13 to TRBJ2-5, with D possibly TRBD1 on 6 matching bases. This CDR3 is CASSLRGGETQYF. CDR3 nucleotide sequence: TGTGCCAGCAGCTTACGAGGGGGAGAGACCCAGTACTTC.